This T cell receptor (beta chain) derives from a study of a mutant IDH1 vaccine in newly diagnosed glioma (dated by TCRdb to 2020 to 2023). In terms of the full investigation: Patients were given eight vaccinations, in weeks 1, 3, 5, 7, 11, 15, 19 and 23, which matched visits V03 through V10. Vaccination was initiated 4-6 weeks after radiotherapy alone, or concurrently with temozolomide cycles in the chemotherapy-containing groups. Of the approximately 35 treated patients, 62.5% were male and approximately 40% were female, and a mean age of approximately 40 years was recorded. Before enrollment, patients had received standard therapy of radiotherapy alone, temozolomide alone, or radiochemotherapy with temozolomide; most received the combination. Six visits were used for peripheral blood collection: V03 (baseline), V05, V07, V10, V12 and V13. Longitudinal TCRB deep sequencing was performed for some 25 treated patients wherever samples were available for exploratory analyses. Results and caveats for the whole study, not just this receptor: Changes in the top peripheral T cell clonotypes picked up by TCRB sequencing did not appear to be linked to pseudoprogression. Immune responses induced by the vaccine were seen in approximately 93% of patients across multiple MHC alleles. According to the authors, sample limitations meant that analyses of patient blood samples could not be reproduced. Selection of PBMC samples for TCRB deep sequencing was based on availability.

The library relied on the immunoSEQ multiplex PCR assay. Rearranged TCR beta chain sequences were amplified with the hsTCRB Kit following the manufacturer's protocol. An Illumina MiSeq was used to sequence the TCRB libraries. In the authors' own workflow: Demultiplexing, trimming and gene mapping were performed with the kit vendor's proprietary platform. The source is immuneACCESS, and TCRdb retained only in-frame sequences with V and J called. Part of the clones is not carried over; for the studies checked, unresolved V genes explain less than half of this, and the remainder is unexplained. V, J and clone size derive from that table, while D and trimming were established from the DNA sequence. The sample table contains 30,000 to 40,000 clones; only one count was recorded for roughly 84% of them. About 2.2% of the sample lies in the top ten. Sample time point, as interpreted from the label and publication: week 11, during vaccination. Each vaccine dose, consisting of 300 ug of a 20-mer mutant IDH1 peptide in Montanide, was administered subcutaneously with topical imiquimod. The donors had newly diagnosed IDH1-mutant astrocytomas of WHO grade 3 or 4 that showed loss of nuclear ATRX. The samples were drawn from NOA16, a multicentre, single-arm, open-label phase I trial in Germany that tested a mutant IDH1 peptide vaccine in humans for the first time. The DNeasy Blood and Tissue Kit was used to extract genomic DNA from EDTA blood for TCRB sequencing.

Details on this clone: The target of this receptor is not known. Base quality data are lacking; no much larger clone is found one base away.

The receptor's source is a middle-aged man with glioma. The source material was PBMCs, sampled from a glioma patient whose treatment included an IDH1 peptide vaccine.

The encoded CDR3 is CASSRPSTDTQYF. The nucleotide sequence is TGTGCCAGCAGTCGACCCAGCACAGATACGCAGTATTTT. The V gene is TRBV6-6 and the J gene is TRBJ2-3; the D segment cannot be called with confidence. Trimming removed 5 bases from V and 0 bases from J, leaving 6 bases between the germline ends. The CDR3 runs 13 residues from the cysteine to the phenylalanine. Kept here is only the CDR3 DNA, which spans 39 bases and is read in frame from base 1. The germline V gene (reference sequence) supplies CDR1 MNHNY and CDR2 SVGAGI.